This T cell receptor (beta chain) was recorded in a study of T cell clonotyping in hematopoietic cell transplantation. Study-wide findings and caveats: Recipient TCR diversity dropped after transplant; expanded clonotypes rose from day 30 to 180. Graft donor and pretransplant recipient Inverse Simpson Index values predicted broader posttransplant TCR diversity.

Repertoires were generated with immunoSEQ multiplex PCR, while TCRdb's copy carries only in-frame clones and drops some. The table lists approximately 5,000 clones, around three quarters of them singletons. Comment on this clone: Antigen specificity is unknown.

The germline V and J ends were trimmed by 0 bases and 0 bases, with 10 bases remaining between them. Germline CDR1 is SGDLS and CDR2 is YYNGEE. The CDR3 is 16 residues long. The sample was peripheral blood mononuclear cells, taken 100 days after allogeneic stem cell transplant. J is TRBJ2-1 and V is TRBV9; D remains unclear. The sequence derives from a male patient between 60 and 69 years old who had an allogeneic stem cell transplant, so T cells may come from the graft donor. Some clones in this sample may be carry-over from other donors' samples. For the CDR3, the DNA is TGTGCCAGCAGCGTAGGCTCGGATCTCTCCTACAATGAGCAGTTCTTC. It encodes CASSVGSDLSYNEQFF.